Listed here are 31 T cell receptor beta chains from one sample, sequenced in a study of breast tumors, draining lymph nodes, adjacent tissues. In TCRdb, the multiplex PCR reads were re-called with MiXCR into one record per CDR3 protein. The sample contains over 150,000 distinct CDR3 sequences, approximately 33% of which appear only once. Breast cancer patients provided tissue from their axillary draining lymph nodes. The sequenced sample consisted of axillary lymph node tissue. All receptors come from a female donor with breast cancer. Some clones in this sample may be carry-over from other donors' samples.

V gene TRBV6-5 combines with J gene TRBJ2-3; perhaps TRBD2 as D (5 bases). CDR1 MNHEY and CDR2 SVGAGI come from the germline V gene. V lost 7 bases and J lost 2, with 19 bases in between. This CDR3 comprises 16 residues. CDR3 coding DNA: TGTGCCAGCATACCCCGTCCTAGCAGCCACACAGATACGCAGTATTTT. Translated: CASIPRPSSHTDTQYF.

This clonotype was counted once. This sequence may be a read error, since a much larger clone differs from it by one base. The chain's CDR3 is CSTDRGLSSAANVLTF. For the CDR3, the DNA is TGCAGTACTGACAGGGGACTTAGCTCTGCGGCCAACGTCCTGACTTTC. The chain employs TRBV20-1 and TRBJ2-6, with 8 bases identical to TRBD1. CDR1 DFQATT and CDR2 SNEGSKA come from the germline V gene (reference sequence). The CDR3 totals 16 residues.

This chain uses TRBV5-1 with TRBJ2-1; 11 positions agree with TRBD2. Trimming at V came to 3 bases and at J to 8 bases, leaving 10 bases not matched to a gene. Germline V gene data show CDR1 as SGHRS and CDR2 as YFSETQ. The CDR3 contains 16 residues. The CDR3 nucleotides are TGCGCCAGCAGCTGGGACTATAGCGGGGGGGCGGATGAGCAGTTCTTC. As protein: CASSWDYSGGADEQFF.

This clonotype occurred a few times. A much larger clone is a single base away; this may be a read error. The chain carries TRBV20-1 and TRBJ2-2; 12 bases are shared with TRBD2. Trimming took 3 bases from V and 10 from J; bases not matched to a gene: 6. This CDR3 spans 14 amino acids. Germline V lookup: CDR1 DFQATT, CDR2 SNEGSKA (reference sequence). The CDR3 protein is CSARSTSGSSELFF. The DNA of the CDR3 is TGCAGTGCTAGGTCGACTAGCGGGAGCTCGGAGCTGTTTTTT.

On this clonotype: A much larger clonotype is one base distant, so this may be a read error. The chain recombines TRBV9 with TRBJ1-2; D is ambiguous. CDR1 and CDR2 (germline): SGDLS, YYNGEE. There are 14 residues in the CDR3. CDR3 sequence: CASSQTVGVYGYNF. CDR3 DNA sequence: TGTGCCAGCAGCCAAACTGTGGGAGTCTATGGCTACAACTTC.

In the case of this clonotype: A much larger clonotype is one base distant, so this may be a read error. The missing conserved phenylalanine or tryptophan at the end of this CDR3 makes a read error likely. This chain joins TRBV20-1 and TRBJ2-2, with TRBD2 identical over 8 bases. V lost 2 bases and J lost 6; bases outside the gene matches: 8. The CDR3 has 15 residues. The germline V gene encodes CDR1 DFQATT and CDR2 SNEGSKA (reference sequence). The CDR3: CSARLVGRASGELFS. The CDR3 nucleotides read TGCAGTGCTAGACTAGTCGGGAGGGCCTCCGGGGAGCTGTTTTCT.

Comment on this clonotype: The junction departs from the called germline gene at one end, perhaps through a read error. This chain links TRBV7-3 with TRBJ2-5; possibly TRBD2 for D (7 bases). Germline V gene sequence: CDR1 SGHTA, CDR2 FQGTGA. The CDR3 is made up of 16 amino acids. The CDR3 spells CASRVRGAAVGESQYF. Here the CDR3 DNA reads TGTGCCAGCAGAGTCCGGGGGGCTGCTGTGGGAGAGTCCCAGTACTTC.

About this clonotype itself: A much larger clone is a single base away; this may be a read error. V is TRBV5-8 and J is TRBJ2-1; D remains unclear. CDR3 size: 13 residues. Germline values: CDR1 SGHTS, CDR2 YDEGEE. CDR3 loop: CASGLGRLREQFF. In DNA, the CDR3 is TGTGCCAGCGGCTTGGGCAGATTGCGTGAGCAGTTCTTC.

In its sample, this clonotype was seen once. The gene calls are TRBV15 and TRBJ2-7, with a weak D call TRBD2 (5 bases). Germline lookup yields CDR1 LNHNV and CDR2 YYDKDF (reference sequence). The CDR3 loop spans 13 amino acids. The V and J ends lost 5 bases and 6 bases respectively, with 14 bases between them. Written as DNA, the CDR3 is TGTGCCACCAGCCCAGAACAGAGCGGCGAGCAGTACTTC. It is translated as CATSPEQSGEQYF. Full variable domain (rest looked up from reference TRBV15 and TRBJ2-7): DAMVIQNPRYQVTQFGKPVTLSCSQTLNHNVMYWYQQKSSQAPKLLFHYYDKDFNNEADTPDNFQSRRPNTSFCFLDIRSPGLGDTAMYLCATSPEQSGEQYFGPGTRLTVT.

A few counts support this clonotype. It may be a read error: a sequence one base away is much more abundant. The V gene is TRBV5-1, the J gene TRBJ2-1; D remains unclear. This CDR3 has 13 amino acids. Germline-derived CDR1 and CDR2 are SGHRS and YFSETQ. CDR3 nucleotides: TGCGCCAGCACCCTCCCAAACGACAATGACCAGTTCTTC. Its protein is CASTLPNDNDQFF.

This clonotype was found many times. V usage is TRBV28 and J usage is TRBJ2-2, with D perhaps given as TRBD1 or TRBD2 (7 bases each). The ends were cut back, 6 bases at V and 4 bases at J, with 15 bases in the middle. Looked up from germline, CDR1 is MDHEN and CDR2 is SYDVKM. The CDR3 covers 15 residues. The CDR3 spells CASRTTGRVTGELFF. The CDR3, as DNA: TGTGCCAGCAGGACGACAGGGAGGGTCACCGGGGAGCTGTTTTTT. The full variable domain, rest sourced from reference TRBV28 and TRBJ2-2, is DVKVTQSSRYLVKRTGEKVFLECVQDMDHENMFWYRQDPGLGLRLIYFSYDVKMKEKGDIPEGYSVSREKKERFSLILESASTNQTSMYLCASRTTGRVTGELFFGEGSRLTVL.

The chain links TRBV20-1 to TRBJ2-5; 9 bases fit TRBD1. The J segment lost 11 bases and the V segment lost 4 bases, leaving 8 bases of the junction unmatched. The CDR3 has 12 amino acids. Germline assignment: CDR1 DFQATT and CDR2 SNEGSKA (reference sequence). The CDR3 DNA is TGCAGTGCTACCGGGGACAGGGAGTATCAGTACTTC. Its translation: CSATGDREYQYF.

This clonotype was recorded at least ten times. The genes are TRBV19 and TRBJ1-6, with 8 nucleotides matching TRBD1. Germline V gene sequence: CDR1 LNHDA, CDR2 SQIVND (reference sequence). The V segment lost 5 bases and the J segment 8 bases; nucleotides outside the gene matches: 14. The CDR3 is 17 residues long. The CDR3 nucleotides are TGTGCCAGTAGTGCCGCCACACGACAGGGGAGAGATTCACCCCTCCACTTT. Its protein is CASSAATRQGRDSPLHF.

This clonotype was counted ten times or more. The chain links TRBV24-1 to TRBJ1-3; TRBD1 matches at 7 bases. This CDR3 contains 16 residues. Germline CDR1 KGHDR, CDR2 SFDVKD. V shed 2 bases, J shed 4 bases, and the junction held 7 bases outside the gene matches. The CDR3 is CATSDSGQAGGNTIYF. The DNA for the CDR3 is TGTGCCACCAGTGATTCCGGACAGGCGGGGGGAAACACCATATATTTT.

The sample holds many counts of this clonotype. The chain uses TRBV30 and TRBJ2-7, with D possibly matching TRBD1 (6 bases). This CDR3 is 13 amino acids long. Germline V gives CDR1 GTSNPN, CDR2 SVGIG (reference sequence). Trimming pared 4 bases from V and 7 bases from J, leaving 17 bases between. CDR3 protein: CAWIGQIKREQYF. The DNA of the CDR3 is TGTGCCTGGATAGGACAGATAAAGAGGGAGCAGTACTTC. The variable domain in full, completed from reference TRBV30 and TRBJ2-7, reads SQTIHQWPATLVQPVGSPLSLECTVEGTSNPNLYWYRQAAGRGLQLLFYSVGIGQISSEVPQNLSASRPQDRQFILSSKKLLLSDSGFYLCAWIGQIKREQYFGPGTRLTVT.

At least ten counts were recorded for this clonotype. The chain joins TRBV18 to TRBJ2-3; no reliable D call. This CDR3 has 12 amino acids. V shed 6 bases and J shed 3 bases, with 7 bases lying between them. The germline V gene encodes CDR1 KGHSH and CDR2 LQKENI. CDR3 loop: CASSDDTDTQYF. CDR3 bases: TGTGCCAGCTCCGACGATACAGATACGCAGTATTTT.

There are many counts of this clonotype. Given a much more abundant clone one base away, this may be a read error. J is TRBJ2-7 and V is TRBV7-9; 7 bases are a match to TRBD1. The germline gives CDR1 SEHNR, CDR2 FQNEAQ (reference sequence). The CDR3 consists of 13 residues. V shed 8 bases and J 2 bases; nucleotides not matched to a gene: 6. CDR3 sequence (DNA): TGTGCCAGCCAGACAGGGATGACCTACGAGCAGTACTTC. Translating it yields CASQTGMTYEQYF.

The chain links TRBV10-3 to TRBJ2-3; D may correspond to TRBD1 or TRBD2 (6 bases each). V was trimmed by 1 base and J by 2 bases, leaving 13 bases between them. Germline V gives CDR1 ENHRY, CDR2 SYGVKD. This CDR3 has 16 residues. The CDR3 loop reads CAISELADRTTDTQYF. The CDR3 DNA sequence: TGTGCCATCAGTGAGTTAGCGGACAGAACCACAGATACGCAGTATTTT.

This clonotype appeared many times. This chain links TRBV7-2 with TRBJ1-4; possibly TRBD1 for D (5 bases). Germline-derived CDR1 and CDR2 are SGHTA and FQGNSA. The CDR3 runs to 14 residues. Trimming pared 4 bases from V and 8 bases from J, leaving 14 bases between. The DNA of the CDR3 is TGTGCCAGCAGCTCCGACAGTGGGGGAGAAAAACTGTTTTTT. This gives the protein CASSSDSGGEKLFF.

This clonotype occurred many times. This chain links TRBV11-2 with TRBJ1-2; D remains ambiguous. Trimming stripped 1 base from V and 8 bases from J, with 8 bases between. This CDR3 contains 12 residues. Germline assignment: CDR1 SGHAT and CDR2 FQNNGV. In DNA form, the CDR3 reads TGTGCCAGCAGCTTAGGAGATGGGGGCTACACCTTC. Translating it yields CASSLGDGGYTF.

This clonotype was detected many times. DNA for the CDR3: TGTGCCAGCAGCCCCCCTGGGAGGAGCGGGGGACGGACCGGGGAGCTGTTTTTT. Protein sequence: CASSPPGRSGGRTGELFF. The chain uses TRBV5-4 and TRBJ2-2; 8 bases are shared with TRBD2. Germline trimming cut 4 bases from V and 5 bases from J; bases unmatched to any gene: 16. This CDR3 is built from 18 residues. In germline, CDR1 is SGHNT, CDR2 YYREEE (reference sequence).

This clonotype showed up many times. The chain uses TRBV6-4 and TRBJ2-2, with 7 nucleotides matching TRBD2. The CDR3 covers 16 residues. V trimming: 5 bases; J trimming: 0 bases; junction bases outside the gene matches: 6. The germline CDR1 and CDR2 sequences are MRHNA and SNTAGT. The CDR3 loop reads CASSLSGPPNTGELFF. In DNA form, the CDR3 reads TGTGCCAGCAGTCTTAGCGGGCCACCGAACACCGGGGAGCTGTTTTTT.

Many counts were recorded for this clonotype. The gene calls are TRBV7-2 and TRBJ2-5; 8 nucleotides match TRBD1. CDR1 is SGHTA, CDR2 FQGNSA, per germline. This CDR3 region has 14 residues. The junction had 3 bases not matched to a gene; V was cut back by 5 bases and J by 1 base. The CDR3, as DNA: TGTGCCAGCAGCGCGCAGGGGGCCCAAGAGACCCAGTACTTC. Its translation is CASSAQGAQETQYF. Based on the CDR3 plus reference TRBV7-2 and TRBJ2-5, the full variable domain is GAGVSQSPSNKVTEKGKDVELRCDPISGHTALYWYRQSLGQGLEFLIYFQGNSAPDKSGLPSDRFSAERTGGSVSTLTIQRTQQEDSAVYLCASSAQGAQETQYFGPGTRLLVL.

The sample holds many counts of this clonotype. This chain uses TRBV2 with TRBJ1-2; a possible D gene is TRBD1 (5 bases). CDR3 length equals 13 residues. The V end was cut by 6 bases, the J end by 4 bases, with 12 bases between. Per germline, CDR1 SNHLY and CDR2 FYNNEI. CDR3 residues: CASRGGDGYGYTF. For the CDR3, the DNA is TGTGCCAGCAGGGGGGGGGACGGCTATGGCTACACCTTC. Full variable domain (rest looked up from reference TRBV2 and TRBJ1-2): EPEVTQTPSHQVTQMGQEVILRCVPISNHLYFYWYRQILGQKVEFLVSFYNNEISEKSEIFDDQFSVERPDGSNFTLKIRSTKLEDSAMYFCASRGGDGYGYTFGSGTRLTVV.

Of note for this clonotype: The junction differs from germline at one of its ends, possibly a read error. The chain is built from TRBV7-3 and TRBJ2-5; 15 bases line up with TRBD2. The CDR3 runs to 17 residues. Germline CDR1 SGHTA, CDR2 FQGTGA. In nucleotides, the CDR3 is TGTGCCAGCAGCTTAACAGGGACTAGCGGGGGGACAGAGCCCCAGTACTTC. It yields the protein CASSLTGTSGGTEPQYF.

The chain employs TRBV6-1 and TRBJ2-2; possibly TRBD2 for D (7 bases). The V gene lost 8 bases and the J gene lost 6 bases, with 16 bases spanning the gap. CDR1 is MNHNS, CDR2 SASEGT, per germline. This CDR3 contains 14 residues. CDR3 DNA sequence: TGTGCCAGCCTGCCGGGGGGCTTCTCCGGGGAGCTGTTTTTT. Encoded protein: CASLPGGFSGELFF.

In this sample, this clonotype turned up many times. The chain couples TRBV7-9 to TRBJ1-3; tentatively, D is TRBD1 (5 bases). V lost 2 bases, J lost 4 bases, and 6 bases lay in between. CDR1 and CDR2 (germline): SEHNR, FQNEAQ (reference sequence). The CDR3 contains 13 residues. CDR3 nucleotide sequence: TGTGCCAGCAGCTTACGACAGGGAAACACCATATATTTT. Amino acid sequence: CASSLRQGNTIYF.

The chain employs TRBV18 and TRBJ1-1, with 7 bases matching TRBD1. Trimming removed 6 bases from V and 1 base from J; junction bases left unmatched: 5. CDR3 length equals 14 residues. The germline gives CDR1 KGHSH, CDR2 LQKENI. The CDR3, as DNA: TGTGCCAGCTCGCTGGGACAGCCGAACACTGAAGCTTTCTTT. Protein sequence: CASSLGQPNTEAFF.

The chain joins TRBV19 to TRBJ1-4; weak D call: TRBD1 (6 bases). The length of the CDR3 is 15 residues. With 5 bases removed from V and 8 bases from J, the gap between germline ends came to 18 bases. Germline V lookup: CDR1 LNHDA, CDR2 SQIVND (reference sequence). The CDR3 DNA reads as TGTGCCAGTAGTGTAAGCGGGGGGGCCGGGGAAAAACTGTTTTTT. Translating it yields CASSVSGGAGEKLFF.

This clonotype was counted ten times or more. The chain recombines TRBV7-2 with TRBJ2-7; no clear D. The CDR3 spans 14 residues. V lost 1 base and J lost 2, with 9 bases in between. Germline loops: CDR1 SGHTA, CDR2 FQGNSA. The CDR3 is CASSLGVSTYEQYF. CDR3 nucleotides: TGTGCCAGCAGCTTAGGGGTCTCAACCTACGAGCAGTACTTC.

The sample holds many counts of this clonotype. This CDR3 reads CASSLALGRQETQYF. Written as DNA, the CDR3 is TGTGCCAGCAGCTTGGCGTTGGGCAGACAAGAGACCCAGTACTTC. This chain uses TRBV5-8 with TRBJ2-5; D ambiguous. The CDR3 has 15 residues. The V gene lost 0 bases and the J gene lost 2 bases, with 11 bases spanning the gap. Germline CDR1 and CDR2: SGHTS and YDEGEE. Together with reference TRBV5-8 and TRBJ2-5, the CDR3 gives the full variable domain: EAGVTQSPTHLIKTRGQQATLRCSPISGHTSVYWYQQALGLGLQFLLWYDEGEERNRGNFPPRFSGRQFPNYSSELNVNALELEDSALYLCASSLALGRQETQYFGPGTRLLVL.